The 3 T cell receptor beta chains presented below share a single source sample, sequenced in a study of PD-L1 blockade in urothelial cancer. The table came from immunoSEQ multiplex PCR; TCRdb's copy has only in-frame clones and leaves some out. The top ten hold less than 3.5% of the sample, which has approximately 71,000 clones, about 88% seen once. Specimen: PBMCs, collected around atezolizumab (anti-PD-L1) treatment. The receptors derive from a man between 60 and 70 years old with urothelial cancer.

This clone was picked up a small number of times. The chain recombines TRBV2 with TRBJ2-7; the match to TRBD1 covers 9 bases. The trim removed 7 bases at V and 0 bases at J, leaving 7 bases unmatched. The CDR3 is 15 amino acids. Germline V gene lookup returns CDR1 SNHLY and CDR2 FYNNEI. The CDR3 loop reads CASIPDRGSSYEQYF. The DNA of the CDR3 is TGTGCCAGCATCCCGGACAGGGGTAGCTCCTACGAGCAGTACTTC. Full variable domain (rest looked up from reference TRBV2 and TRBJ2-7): EPEVTQTPSHQVTQMGQEVILRCVPISNHLYFYWYRQILGQKVEFLVSFYNNEISEKSEIFDDQFSVERPDGSNFTLKIRSTKLEDSAMYFCASIPDRGSSYEQYFGPGTRLTVT.

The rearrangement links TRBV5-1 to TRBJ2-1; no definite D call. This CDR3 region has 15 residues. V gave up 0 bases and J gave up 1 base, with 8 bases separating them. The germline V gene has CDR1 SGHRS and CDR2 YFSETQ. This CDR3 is CASSLGGESYNEQFF. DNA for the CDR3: TGCGCCAGCAGCTTGGGAGGTGAATCCTACAATGAGCAGTTCTTC.

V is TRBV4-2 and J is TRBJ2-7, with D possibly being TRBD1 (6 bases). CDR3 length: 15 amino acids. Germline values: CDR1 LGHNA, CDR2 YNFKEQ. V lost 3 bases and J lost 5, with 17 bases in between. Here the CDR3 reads CASSQEAGARDEQYF. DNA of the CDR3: TGTGCCAGCAGCCAGGAGGCAGGGGCTCGAGACGAGCAGTACTTC.